Listed below are T cell receptor beta chains from one sample, sequenced in a study of beta chain features in type 1 diabetes. The protocol was immunoSEQ multiplex PCR, while the TCRdb copy is restricted to in-frame clones and leaves out a portion. Of 60,000 or so clones in the sample, roughly half were seen once. The specimen sequenced was Tregs from blood. These receptors all stem from a woman aged 40-49 years with type 1 diabetes. Both conserved end residues are part of each CDR3. A D gene is named only where the DNA matches it firmly. Only some rows state a clone size, as once, few, many or a class for expanded clones.

.	TRBV28	TRBD1	TRBJ1-5	CASSPDHRGRQPQHF	TGTGCCAGCAGTCCAGACCACAGGGGGCGACAGCCCCAGCATTTT
few	TRBV5-5	.	TRBJ2-1	CASSLEAGDYNEQFF	TGTGCCAGCAGCTTGGAGGCAGGGGACTACAATGAGCAGTTCTTC
.	TRBV6-1	.	TRBJ1-2	CASSERRGIGYTF	TGTGCCAGCAGTGAAAGGAGGGGAATTGGCTACACCTTC
.	TRBV29-1	TRBD2	TRBJ2-7	CSGREGLHEQYF	TGCAGCGGAAGGGAGGGCCTCCACGAGCAGTACTTC
.	TRBV6-6	TRBD2	TRBJ2-7	CASSGTSGSYEQYF	TGTGCCAGCAGTGGGACTAGCGGTTCCTACGAGCAGTACTTC
.	TRBV14	.	TRBJ2-7	CASSHPADSYEQYF	TGTGCCAGCAGCCACCCGGCGGACTCCTACGAGCAGTACTTC
once	TRBV10-3	.	TRBJ1-5	CAISESAGDSNQPQHF	TGTGCCATCAGTGAGTCCGCAGGCGATAGCAATCAGCCCCAGCATTTT
.	TRBV7-3	TRBD2	TRBJ2-5	CASSLGASGESETQYF	TGTGCCAGCAGCTTAGGGGCTAGCGGGGAGTCGGAGACCCAGTACTTC
medium-sized	TRBV6-6	TRBD2	TRBJ2-5	CASSRGGTQETQYF	TGTGCCAGCAGTCGCGGGGGAACCCAAGAGACCCAGTACTTC
.	TRBV27	TRBD1	TRBJ2-6	CASSLLGQGVVGANVLTF	TGTGCCAGCAGTTTATTGGGACAGGGGGTGGTAGGGGCCAACGTCCTGACTTTC
.	TRBV7-2	.	TRBJ1-5	CASSLVGAGGNQPQHF	TGTGCCAGCAGCTTAGTTGGAGCCGGAGGCAATCAGCCCCAGCATTTT
.	TRBV19	.	TRBJ1-1	CASSILENTEAFF	TGTGCCAGTAGTATATTAGAGAACACTGAAGCTTTCTTT
.	TRBV9	.	TRBJ2-3	CASSRHDRDTQYF	TGTGCCAGCAGCCGCCACGACAGGGATACGCAGTATTTT
few	TRBV10-3	TRBD2	TRBJ2-3	CAIKDGRLTDTQYF	TGTGCCATCAAGGACGGGAGGCTCACAGATACGCAGTATTTT
once	TRBV10-3	TRBD2	TRBJ2-3	CATLSGRFPDTQYF	TGTGCCACCCTGAGCGGGAGGTTCCCAGATACGCAGTATTTT
few	TRBV7-2	.	TRBJ2-1	CASSLGVSGEQFF	TGTGCCAGCAGCTTAGGCGTCAGCGGAGAGCAGTTCTTC
.	TRBV7-2	TRBD2	TRBJ2-4	CASSLSPTSGSISF	TGTGCCAGCAGCCTTTCCCCGACTAGCGGGAGTATAAGCTTC
.	TRBV7-2	.	TRBJ2-2	CASSLRGSAAGELFF	TGTGCCAGCAGCTTACGGGGGAGTGCGGCCGGGGAGCTGTTTTTT
.	TRBV7-2	.	TRBJ2-1	CASSLAQTSYNEQFF	TGTGCCAGCAGCTTAGCCCAGACTAGCTACAATGAGCAGTTCTTC
once	TRBV4-2	.	TRBJ1-2	CASSQGGLGPSGYGYTF	TGTGCCAGCAGCCAAGGGGGACTCGGACCCAGCGGGTATGGCTACACCTTC
.	TRBV28	TRBD1	TRBJ1-5	CALAGGDRFRGNSNQPQHF	TGTGCCCTCGCAGGGGGCGACCGGTTTAGGGGAAATAGCAATCAGCCCCAGCATTTT
.	TRBV7-9	.	TRBJ2-3	CASSQPQDMDTQYF	TGTGCCAGCAGTCAGCCACAGGACATGGATACGCAGTATTTT
.	TRBV9	TRBD1	TRBJ1-4	CASSLGQGDAGEKLFF	TGTGCCAGCAGCTTAGGACAGGGGGATGCAGGTGAAAAACTGTTTTTT
.	TRBV27	.	TRBJ1-4	CASSFGGYGGEKLFF	TGTGCCAGCAGTTTCGGAGGCTATGGGGGCGAAAAACTGTTTTTT
.	TRBV6-6	.	TRBJ1-6	CASSSARGKNSPLHF	TGTGCCAGCAGTTCGGCCAGAGGGAAGAATTCACCCCTCCACTTT
.	TRBV7-2	TRBD1	TRBJ2-7	CASSLGGTGEYEQYF	TGTGCCAGCAGCTTAGGAGGGACAGGGGAGTACGAGCAGTACTTC
.	TRBV19	.	TRBJ1-1	CASRLDRITTEAFF	TGTGCCAGTAGACTGGACAGAATTACGACTGAAGCTTTCTTT
few	TRBV19	TRBD1	TRBJ2-4	CASRDRAVNIQYF	TGTGCCAGTAGGGACAGGGCGGTAAACATTCAGTACTTC
.	TRBV6-1	TRBD1	TRBJ2-7	CASSELGRGYEQYF	TGTGCCAGCAGTGAATTGGGCAGGGGGTACGAGCAGTACTTC
few	TRBV20-1	.	TRBJ2-1	CSAQGDEQFF	TGCAGTGCCCAAGGGGATGAGCAGTTCTTC
.	TRBV7-6	.	TRBJ2-7	CASSLDLGAAYEQYF	TGTGCCAGCAGCTTAGATTTGGGGGCAGCCTACGAGCAGTACTTC
.	TRBV5-6	TRBD1	TRBJ1-4	CASKRGPTNEKLFF	TGTGCCAGCAAGAGGGGGCCTACTAATGAAAAACTGTTTTTT
.	TRBV28	TRBD1	TRBJ1-2	CASSTLTGVGYTF	TGTGCCAGCAGTACCCTGACAGGGGTGGGCTACACCTTC
few	TRBV5-1	TRBD1	TRBJ2-7	CASSQQQGFNEQYF	TGCGCCAGCAGCCAACAACAGGGGTTCAACGAGCAGTACTTC
.	TRBV7-9	.	TRBJ1-5	CASSLQDQPQHF	TGTGCCAGCAGCCTCCAGGATCAGCCCCAGCATTTT
.	TRBV28	.	TRBJ2-7	CASLLGEPPYEQYF	TGTGCCAGCCTCTTGGGAGAACCCCCCTACGAGCAGTACTTC
.	TRBV5-4	TRBD1	TRBJ1-2	CASSPSRDRAHGYTF	TGTGCCAGCAGCCCCTCCCGAGACAGGGCCCATGGCTACACCTTC
.	TRBV6-6	.	TRBJ1-2	CASSYSGRGNGYTF	TGTGCCAGCAGTTACTCGGGCAGGGGAAATGGCTACACCTTC
few	TRBV19	.	TRBJ2-1	CASSMGAGPNEQFF	TGTGCCAGTAGTATGGGGGCGGGTCCCAATGAGCAGTTCTTC
.	TRBV18	.	TRBJ2-1	CASSRTGFGDEQFF	TGTGCCAGCTCACGCACGGGTTTCGGGGATGAGCAGTTCTTC
.	TRBV18	.	TRBJ1-1	CASSPGVNTEAFF	TGTGCCAGCTCACCCGGGGTGAACACTGAAGCTTTCTTT
few	TRBV10-3	TRBD2	TRBJ2-7	CAIRPPGGRQYF	TGTGCCATCAGGCCCCCGGGGGGGAGGCAGTACTTC
.	TRBV2	.	TRBJ2-2	CASLRRARTGELFF	TGTGCCAGCCTCCGCAGGGCCAGGACCGGGGAGCTGTTTTTT
.	TRBV19	.	TRBJ2-7	CASSRLVDWSSYEQYF	TGTGCCAGTAGTCGACTCGTGGACTGGAGCTCCTACGAGCAGTACTTC
.	TRBV29-1	.	TRBJ2-5	CSVGGETQYF	TGCAGCGTTGGCGGGGAGACCCAGTACTTC
.	TRBV10-3	.	TRBJ2-5	CAISSQRGPGETQYF	TGTGCCATCAGTTCGCAAAGGGGACCGGGGGAAACCCAGTACTTC
.	TRBV28	TRBD1	TRBJ1-6	CASSSTGLIISPLHF	TGTGCCAGCAGTTCGACAGGGCTCATAATTTCACCCCTCCACTTT
once	TRBV7-8	.	TRBJ1-2	CASSSLMDTAAANYGYTF	TGTGCCAGCAGCTCATTGATGGACACGGCGGCGGCTAACTATGGCTACACCTTC
.	TRBV5-1	TRBD2	TRBJ2-5	CASSSASGVETQYF	TGCGCCAGCAGCTCGGCTAGCGGGGTAGAGACCCAGTACTTC
.	TRBV6-6	TRBD1	TRBJ1-1	CASSRQGETTEAFF	TGTGCCAGCAGTCGACAGGGGGAGACCACTGAAGCTTTCTTT